The 10 T cell receptor beta chains in this list originate from one sample, sequenced in a study of blood T cell repertoires in COVID-19. Clones were read by immunoSEQ multiplex PCR, and TCRdb kept only the in-frame ones, dropping some. The repertoire includes about 150,000 clones, approximately 87% of them detected once, and less than 10% sits in the top ten. Sequencing was done on a sample of peripheral blood. These receptor sequences come from a woman aged 45-65 years with active or convalescent COVID-19.

This chain joins TRBV19 and TRBJ1-5; D gene unclear. V dropped 5 bases and J dropped 0 bases, with 11 bases sitting between them. Germline V lookup: CDR1 LNHDA, CDR2 SQIVND (reference sequence). The CDR3 consists of 15 residues. The CDR3 nucleotides are TGTGCCAGTAGTGACCTAGACTATAGCAATCAGCCCCAGCATTTT. As protein: CASSDLDYSNQPQHF.

The V gene is TRBV12-3 or TRBV12-4, the J gene TRBJ2-7, with D possibly matching TRBD1 (6 bases). The CDR3 runs to 12 residues. Trimming pared 6 bases from V and 6 bases from J, leaving 12 bases between. The CDR3 reads CASRLTGPEQYF. For the CDR3, the DNA is TGTGCCAGCAGGCTCACAGGGCCCGAGCAGTACTTC.

The chain recombines TRBV5-1 with TRBJ1-6, with D possibly being TRBD1 (5 bases). V was pared by 0 bases and J by 9 bases, with 16 bases between. There are 16 residues in the CDR3. From germline, CDR1 is SGHRS and CDR2 YFSETQ. DNA of the CDR3: TGCGCCAGCAGCTTGGATGTTGGGGGGAGTGGTTCACCCCTCCACTTT. This sequence encodes CASSLDVGGSGSPLHF.

This clone was seen more than once but under ten times. The rearrangement uses TRBV19 and TRBJ1-1, with 9 bases that match TRBD1. Trimming took 4 bases from V and 0 from J; bases not matched to a gene: 0. CDR3 length: 14 residues. Germline loops: CDR1 LNHDA, CDR2 SQIVND (reference sequence). The CDR3 is CASSRTGVNTEAFF. DNA for the CDR3: TGTGCCAGTAGTAGGACAGGGGTGAACACTGAAGCTTTCTTT.

The rearrangement joins TRBV7-9 to TRBJ1-5; D not resolved. V was pared by 4 bases and J by 5 bases, with 6 bases between. The germline gives CDR1 SEHNR, CDR2 FQNEAQ (reference sequence). The CDR3 totals 12 residues. The chain's CDR3 is CASSSQDQPQHF. CDR3 sequence (DNA): TGTGCCAGCAGCTCCCAGGATCAGCCCCAGCATTTT.

V is TRBV6-5 and J is TRBJ2-5; the match to TRBD1 covers 12 bases. The CDR3 sequence is 15 residues long. Germline V gene lookup returns CDR1 MNHEY and CDR2 SVGAGI. V gave up 5 bases and J gave up 6 bases; unmatched junction bases: 7. The DNA of the CDR3 is TGTGCCAGCAGTCCCGGGACAGGGGGCAAGAAGACCCAGTACTTC. Translated, it gives CASSPGTGGKKTQYF.

The V and J genes are TRBV6-2 or TRBV6-3 and TRBJ1-6; maybe TRBD1 (5 bases). The germline V gene encodes CDR1 MNHEY and CDR2 SVGEGT. The CDR3 runs 16 residues. Trimming shortened V by 3 bases and J by 9 bases, and 18 bases separated the two germline ends. The CDR3, as DNA: TGTGCCAGCAGTTATGCTAAAGGGGATTGGTTTTCACCCCTCCACTTT. This translates into CASSYAKGDWFSPLHF.

This clone came up once. The chain is built from TRBV7-2 and TRBJ2-3; the D is unclear. The germline gives CDR1 SGHTA, CDR2 FQGNSA. This CDR3 has 13 amino acids. V was shortened by 1 base and J by 7 bases, with 9 bases between the two germline ends. In nucleotides, the CDR3 is TGTGCCAGCAGCTTAGACGGCGGTAATACGCAGTATTTT. This sequence encodes CASSLDGGNTQYF.

The V and J genes are TRBV29-1 and TRBJ1-2; D is perhaps TRBD1 (6 bases). CDR1 is SQVTM, CDR2 ANQGSEA, per germline. Trimming pared 4 bases from V and 0 bases from J, leaving 15 bases between. CDR3 length: 15 amino acids. CDR3 loop: CSVVGPGEANYGYTF. The CDR3, as DNA: TGCAGCGTTGTGGGTCCAGGGGAAGCTAACTATGGCTACACCTTC.

The rearrangement joins TRBV4-2 to TRBJ2-1; maybe TRBD1 (6 bases). CDR1 is LGHNA and CDR2 is YNFKEQ in the germline V gene. The ends were cut back, 2 bases at V and 7 bases at J, with 15 bases in the middle. The CDR3 is 15 amino acids. Here the CDR3 reads CASSQTQGLGNEQFF. As DNA, the CDR3 is TGTGCCAGCAGCCAAACTCAGGGGCTCGGGAATGAGCAGTTCTTC.